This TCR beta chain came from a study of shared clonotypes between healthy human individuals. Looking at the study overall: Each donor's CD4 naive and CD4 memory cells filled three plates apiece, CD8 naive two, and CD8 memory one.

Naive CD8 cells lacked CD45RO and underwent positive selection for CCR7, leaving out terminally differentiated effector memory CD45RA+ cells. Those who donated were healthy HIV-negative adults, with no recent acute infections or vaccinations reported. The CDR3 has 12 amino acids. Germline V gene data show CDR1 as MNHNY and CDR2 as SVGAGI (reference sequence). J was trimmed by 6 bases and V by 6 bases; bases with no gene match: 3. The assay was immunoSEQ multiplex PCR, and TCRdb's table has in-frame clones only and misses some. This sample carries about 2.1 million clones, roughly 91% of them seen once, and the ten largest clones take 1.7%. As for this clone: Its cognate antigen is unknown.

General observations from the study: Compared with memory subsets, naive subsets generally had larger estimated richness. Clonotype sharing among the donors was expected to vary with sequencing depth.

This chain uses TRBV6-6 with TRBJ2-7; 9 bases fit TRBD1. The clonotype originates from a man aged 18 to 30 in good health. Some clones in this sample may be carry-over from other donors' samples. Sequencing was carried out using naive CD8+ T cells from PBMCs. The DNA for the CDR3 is TGTGCCAGCAGGCACAGGGGGCGCGAGCAGTACTTC. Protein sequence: CASRHRGREQYF.